One T cell receptor beta chain is described in this entry. TCRdb's table, derived via immunoSEQ multiplex PCR, lists solely in-frame clones and lacks some. The table shows tens of thousands of clones, with nearly 90% occurring only once. The data originate from a study of PD-1 blockade in classical Hodgkin lymphoma. Time point denoted: newly diagnosed, previously untreated cHL patient sample. CD4+ T cells were purified from thawed PBMCs by negative selection. Newly diagnosed classical Hodgkin lymphoma PBMCs, still untreated, provided the comparison samples. Germline V gene lookup returns CDR1 MNHNS and CDR2 SASEGT. This CDR3 is 15 amino acids long. V was pared by 4 bases and J by 7 bases, with 14 bases between.

This TCR derives from a human donor with classical Hodgkin lymphoma. The sequencing sample was made of CD4+ T cells from blood. This chain uses TRBV6-1 with TRBJ1-6; D possibly corresponds to TRBD1 (6 bases). In nucleotides, the CDR3 is TGTGCCAGCAGTGCCCAGGGGTCCGGGAATTCACCCCTCCACTTT. This sequence encodes CASSAQGSGNSPLHF.